This TCR beta chain stems from a study of molecular identifiers for immune sequencing clone quantification. Looking at the study overall: In the replicates, RNA derived from around 20,000 or 100,000 naive CD8 cells was divided into five parts, and four were sequenced. Broader study findings: Naive cells had under 1% of molecules in clones above 20 RNA copies, effectors over 99%.

Using a CD8+CD4-CCR7+CD45RA+ phenotype, naive CD8 T cells were sorted. TCR libraries were built in bulk with a published protocol and specific TCR primers. Using its own MiXCR run on the PCR reads, TCRdb lists one record per CDR3 protein. In the table there are about half a million distinct CDR3 sequences, roughly a fifth of which are singletons. This clonotype was observed a handful of times. The antigen remains unidentified. The CDR3 spans 19 residues. CDR1 is LGHNA, CDR2 YSLEER, per germline. V shed 0 bases, J shed 0 bases, and the junction held 11 bases outside the gene matches. This clonotype originated in a human donor in good health. Some libraries in this study had Jurkat cell RNA spiked in. Sequencing input: naive CD8+ T cells from blood, with Jurkat cell RNA spiked in. Subset defined: FACS-sorted CD8+CD4-CCR7+CD45RA+ naive T cells. The chain employs TRBV4-3 and TRBJ1-5; 7 nucleotides align to TRBD1. The CDR3 sequence: CASSQDARDSGNSNQPQHF. The DNA of the CDR3 is TGCGCCAGCAGCCAAGATGCCCGGGACAGCGGAAATAGCAATCAGCCCCAGCATTTT.